These 22 T cell receptor beta chains share one sample of origin, sequenced in a study of blood T cell repertoires in COVID-19. Method: immunoSEQ multiplex PCR; TCRdb's copy keeps in-frame clones and lacks some. Among some 140,000 clones, 65% to 85% were seen once, and the ten largest hold about a sixth. Specimen: peripheral blood. The source is a woman of 80 years or more with acute or convalescent COVID-19.

The rearrangement joins TRBV6-6 to TRBJ1-1, with D unclear. CDR1 is MNHNY, CDR2 SVGAGI, per germline (reference sequence). This CDR3 is 13 amino acids long. The ends were cut back, 1 base at V and 6 bases at J, with 9 bases in the middle. CDR3 nucleotide sequence: TGTGCCAGCAGTTACTACGGAGGCGCTGAAGCTTTCTTT. Amino acid sequence: CASSYYGGAEAFF.

This sequence joins TRBV2 and TRBJ1-1; D is perhaps TRBD1 (6 bases). The CDR3 contains 13 residues. V lost 7 bases and J 5 bases, leaving 14 bases between the germline ends. Germline V gene data show CDR1 as SNHLY and CDR2 as FYNNEI. This CDR3 reads CASNDGQRTEAFF. The CDR3 DNA reads TGTGCCAGCAATGATGGACAGAGAACTGAAGCTTTCTTT. Based on the CDR3 plus reference TRBV2 and TRBJ1-1, the full variable domain is EPEVTQTPSHQVTQMGQEVILRCVPISNHLYFYWYRQILGQKVEFLVSFYNNEISEKSEIFDDQFSVERPDGSNFTLKIRSTKLEDSAMYFCASNDGQRTEAFFGQGTRLTVV.

The J gene is TRBJ2-2, the V gene TRBV9, with TRBD2 identical over 7 bases. The CDR3 runs to 15 residues. V was clipped by 4 bases and J by 0 bases; unmatched bases: 3. The germline gives CDR1 SGDLS, CDR2 YYNGEE. The CDR3 region is CASSLTSANTGELFF. As DNA, the CDR3 is TGTGCCAGCAGCCTTACTAGCGCGAACACCGGGGAGCTGTTTTTT.

The rearrangement links TRBV6-5 to TRBJ2-7; 9 bases map to TRBD2. J gave up 5 bases and V 1 base, and 6 bases lay outside the gene matches. The V gene's germline CDR1 is MNHEY and CDR2 SVGAGI. The CDR3 runs to 15 residues. The CDR3 loop reads CASSYFLAGRNEQYF. In DNA form, the CDR3 reads TGTGCCAGCAGTTACTTCCTAGCGGGGCGTAACGAGCAGTACTTC.

The V gene is TRBV12-5, the J gene TRBJ2-1; D may be TRBD1 (5 bases). The CDR3 consists of 13 residues. Trimming stripped 5 bases from V and 4 bases from J, with 9 bases between. Germline values: CDR1 LGHNT, CDR2 FRNRAP. CDR3 amino acids: CASGPDTYNEQFF. Written as DNA, the CDR3 is TGTGCTAGTGGTCCGGACACATACAATGAGCAGTTCTTC. Together with reference TRBV12-5 and TRBJ2-1, the CDR3 gives the full variable domain: DARVTQTPRHKVTEMGQEVTMRCQPILGHNTVFWYRQTMMQGLELLAYFRNRAPLDDSGMPKDRFSAEMPDATLATLKIQPSEPRDSAVYFCASGPDTYNEQFFGPGTRLTVL.

V usage is TRBV5-6 and J usage is TRBJ1-1, with D perhaps matching TRBD1 (6 bases). Germline CDR1 is SGHDT and CDR2 is YYEEEE. This CDR3 has 14 amino acids. Trimming took off 0 bases at V and 5 bases at J, with 11 bases between the two ends. CDR3 protein: CASSLGAGVTEAFF. DNA for the CDR3: TGTGCCAGCAGCTTGGGGGCAGGGGTGACTGAAGCTTTCTTT.

V usage is TRBV3-1 (or the pseudogene TRBV3-2) and J usage is TRBJ2-2, with TRBD2 matching over 7 bases. The germline V gene has CDR1 LGHDT and CDR2 YNNKEL (reference sequence). This CDR3 spans 16 amino acids. Germline trimming cut 7 bases from V and 0 bases from J; bases unmatched to any gene: 8. The CDR3 is CASTKGRAANTGELFF. CDR3 DNA sequence: TGTGCCAGCACGAAGGGGAGGGCTGCGAACACCGGGGAGCTGTTTTTT.

V usage is TRBV5-4 and J usage is TRBJ1-4; D is unresolved. Trimming took 2 bases from V and 0 from J, leaving 14 bases between them. The germline V gene has CDR1 SGHNT and CDR2 YYREEE (reference sequence). The CDR3 extends over 17 amino acids. The CDR3 reads CASSFKSGKATNEKLFF. For the CDR3, the DNA is TGTGCCAGCAGCTTTAAATCGGGGAAGGCAACTAATGAAAAACTGTTTTTT.

This clone was seen more than once but under ten times. The J gene is TRBJ1-5, the V gene TRBV2; 10 bases align to TRBD1. This CDR3 contains 15 residues. Germline V gene sequence: CDR1 SNHLY, CDR2 FYNNEI. V lost 7 bases to trimming and J lost 6 bases; unmatched junction nucleotides: 9. The CDR3 DNA follows: TGTGCCAGCAACCCCGACAGGGGGCAGGGTCAGCCCCAGCATTTT. This sequence encodes CASNPDRGQGQPQHF.

V usage is TRBV2 and J usage is TRBJ2-7, with 9 bases aligning to TRBD2. CDR1 is SNHLY, CDR2 FYNNEI, per germline. The CDR3 length is 13 residues. Trimming at V came to 4 bases and at J to 5 bases, leaving 3 bases not matched to a gene. CDR3 protein: CASSGLAGDEQYF. The CDR3 DNA reads TGTGCCAGCAGTGGATTAGCGGGGGACGAGCAGTACTTC.

V and J are TRBV3-1 (or the pseudogene TRBV3-2) and TRBJ1-5; 12 bases match TRBD1. With V trimmed by 4 bases and J by 11 bases, 9 bases remained unmatched. Germline values: CDR1 LGHDT, CDR2 YNNKEL (reference sequence). The CDR3 is 15 amino acids. The CDR3 bases are TGTGCCAGCAGCCCGGGGGACAGGGGGCTTACAGCCCAGCATTTT. The encoded protein is CASSPGDRGLTAQHF.

The count of this clone is one. This rearrangement joins TRBV7-9 to TRBJ2-5, with 11 nucleotides matching TRBD2. The junction had 6 bases not matched to a gene; V was cut back by 5 bases and J by 4 bases. Germline CDR1 SEHNR, CDR2 FQNEAQ (reference sequence). The length of the CDR3 is 15 residues. DNA for the CDR3: TGTGCCAGCAGCAATATAGCGGGGGGGCGAGAGACCCAGTACTTC. Protein product: CASSNIAGGRETQYF.

The chain links TRBV5-4 to TRBJ1-2; a weak D match, TRBD1 (5 bases). The CDR3 length is 14 residues. The V and J ends lost 1 base and 3 bases respectively, with 10 bases between them. Germline CDR1 reads SGHNT; CDR2 reads YYREEE (reference sequence). CDR3 protein: CASSLIGADYGYTF. CDR3 DNA sequence: TGTGCCAGCAGCTTGATTGGGGCGGACTATGGCTACACCTTC.

The chain is built from TRBV10-3 and TRBJ2-7; TRBD1 matches 9 bases. The germline CDR1 and CDR2 sequences are ENHRY and SYGVKD. The CDR3 is 15 amino acids. After removal of 0 bases from V and 6 bases from J, the junction contained 6 bases not matched to a gene. The DNA for the CDR3 is TGTGCCATCAGTGAGTCAACAGGGGGCGCGTCCGAGCAGTACTTC. It codes for CAISESTGGASEQYF.

This chain links TRBV25-1 with TRBJ1-2, with D perhaps matching TRBD1 (5 bases). The V end was cut by 5 bases, the J end by 4 bases, with 14 bases between. In germline, CDR1 is MGHDK, CDR2 SYGVNS. The CDR3 is 14 residues long. The CDR3, as DNA: TGTGCCAGCAGTAGGGGTACGGGGGGCTATGGCTACACCTTC. The encoded protein is CASSRGTGGYGYTF.

This clone was seen a few times. The genes are TRBV4-1 and TRBJ1-2; D gene unclear. The CDR3 is 14 residues long. The V end was cut by 3 bases, the J end by 2 bases, with 10 bases between. Germline CDR1 is MGHRA and CDR2 is YSYEKL. The CDR3 loop reads CASSHEGENYGYTF. CDR3 bases: TGCGCCAGCAGCCACGAGGGCGAGAACTATGGCTACACCTTC.

This chain connects TRBV2 to TRBJ1-1; no firm D call. This CDR3 spans 13 amino acids. V was clipped by 1 base and J by 11 bases, with 14 bases between them. CDR1 and CDR2 from the germline V gene are SNHLY and FYNNEI. The CDR3 nucleotides are TGTGCCAGCAGTGAAGAGCGAGGGCGCTGGGCTTTCTTT. It codes for CASSEERGRWAFF.

V is TRBV5-1 and J is TRBJ2-1; D ambiguous. V lost 4 bases and J 9 bases, leaving 17 bases between the germline ends. The CDR3 covers 14 residues. Germline CDR1 and CDR2: SGHRS and YFSETQ. The CDR3 DNA reads TGCGCCAGCAGCCCGTCTCGGGTCGATACTGAGCAGTTCTTC. Its protein product is CASSPSRVDTEQFF.

This chain links TRBV29-1 with TRBJ2-1; a possible D gene is TRBD2 (5 bases). The CDR3 loop spans 13 amino acids. Germline V gene lookup returns CDR1 SQVTM and CDR2 ANQGSEA. V lost 6 bases and J 6 bases, leaving 15 bases between the germline ends. CDR3 sequence: CSVEPEAGNEQFF. The CDR3 bases are TGCAGCGTGGAGCCGGAGGCGGGCAATGAGCAGTTCTTC.

The chain employs TRBV30 and TRBJ1-6; D remains unclear. CDR3 size: 17 residues. CDR1 is GTSNPN and CDR2 is SVGIG in the germline V gene (reference sequence). The germline V and J ends were trimmed by 2 bases and 0 bases, with 14 bases remaining between them. CDR3 bases: TGTGCCTGGAGTCGCCAGAGGCCCAGCTCCTATAATTCACCCCTCCACTTT. It yields the protein CAWSRQRPSSYNSPLHF.

This chain links TRBV19 with TRBJ2-1; 8 positions agree with TRBD2. V was pared by 6 bases and J by 2 bases, with 9 bases of the junction left unmatched. Germline CDR1 reads LNHDA; CDR2 reads SQIVND (reference sequence). The CDR3 has 16 amino acids. DNA for the CDR3: TGTGCCAGTAGCCCCTTCGGGGGGGGCACCTACAATGAGCAGTTCTTC. It is translated as CASSPFGGGTYNEQFF.

The chain links TRBV10-2 to TRBJ2-1; D unresolved. Germline-derived CDR1 and CDR2 are WSHSY and SAAADI. V was clipped by 0 bases and J by 4 bases, with 16 bases between them. This CDR3 spans 17 amino acids. The CDR3 nucleotides read TGCGCCAGCAGTGAGTCGGTCCAGGCAACACTTTACAATGAGCAGTTCTTC. It specifies CASSESVQATLYNEQFF.